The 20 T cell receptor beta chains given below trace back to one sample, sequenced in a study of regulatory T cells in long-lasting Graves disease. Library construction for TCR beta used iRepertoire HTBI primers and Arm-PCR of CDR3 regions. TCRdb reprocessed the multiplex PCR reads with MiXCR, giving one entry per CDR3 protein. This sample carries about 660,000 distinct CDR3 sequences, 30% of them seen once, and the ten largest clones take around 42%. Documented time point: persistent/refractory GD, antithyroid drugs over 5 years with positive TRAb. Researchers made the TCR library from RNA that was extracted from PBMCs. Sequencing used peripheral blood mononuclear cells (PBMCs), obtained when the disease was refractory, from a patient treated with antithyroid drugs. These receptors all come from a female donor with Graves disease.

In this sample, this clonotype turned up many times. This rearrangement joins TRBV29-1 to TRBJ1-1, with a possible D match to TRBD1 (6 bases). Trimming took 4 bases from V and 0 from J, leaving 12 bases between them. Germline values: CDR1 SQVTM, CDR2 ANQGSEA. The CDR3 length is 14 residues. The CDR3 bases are TGCAGCGTTGGCAAGGACAGCTTGAACACTGAAGCTTTCTTT. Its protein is CSVGKDSLNTEAFF.

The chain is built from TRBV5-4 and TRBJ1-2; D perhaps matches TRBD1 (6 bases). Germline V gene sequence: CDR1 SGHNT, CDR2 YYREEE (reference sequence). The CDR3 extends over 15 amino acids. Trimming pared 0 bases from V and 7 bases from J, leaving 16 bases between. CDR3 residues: CASSLGYRVDGGYTF. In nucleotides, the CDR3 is TGTGCCAGCAGCTTGGGTTACAGGGTCGATGGTGGCTACACCTTC.

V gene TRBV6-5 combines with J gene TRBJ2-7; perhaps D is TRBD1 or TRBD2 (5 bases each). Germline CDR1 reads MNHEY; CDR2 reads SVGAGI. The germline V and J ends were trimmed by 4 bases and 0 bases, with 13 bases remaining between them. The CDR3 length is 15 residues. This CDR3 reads CASSLFRDPSYEQYF. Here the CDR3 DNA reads TGTGCCAGCAGTTTATTCAGGGACCCCTCCTACGAGCAGTACTTC.

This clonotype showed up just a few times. CDR3 DNA: TGTGCCAGCAGCAAACTCCGGGAGGTGGACACCGGGGAGCTGTTTTTT. Translation: CASSKLREVDTGELFF. V is TRBV7-2 and J is TRBJ2-2, with 7 bases identical to TRBD2. The V gene's germline CDR1 is SGHTA and CDR2 FQGNSA. Trimming removed 5 bases from V and 3 bases from J; junction bases left unmatched: 9. This CDR3 spans 16 amino acids.

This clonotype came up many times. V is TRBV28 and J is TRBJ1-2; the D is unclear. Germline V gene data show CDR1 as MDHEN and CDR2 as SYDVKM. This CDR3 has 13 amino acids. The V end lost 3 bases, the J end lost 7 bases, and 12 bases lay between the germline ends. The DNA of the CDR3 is TGTGCCAGCAGTTTGATTCCCACGGGTGGCTACACCTTC. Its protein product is CASSLIPTGGYTF.

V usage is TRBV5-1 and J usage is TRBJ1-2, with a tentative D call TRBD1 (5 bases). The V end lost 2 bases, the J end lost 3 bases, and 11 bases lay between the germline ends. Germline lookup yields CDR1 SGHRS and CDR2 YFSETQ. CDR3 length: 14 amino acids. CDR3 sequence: CASSFVAGDYGYTF. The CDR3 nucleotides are TGCGCCAGCAGCTTCGTGGCGGGGGACTATGGCTACACCTTC.

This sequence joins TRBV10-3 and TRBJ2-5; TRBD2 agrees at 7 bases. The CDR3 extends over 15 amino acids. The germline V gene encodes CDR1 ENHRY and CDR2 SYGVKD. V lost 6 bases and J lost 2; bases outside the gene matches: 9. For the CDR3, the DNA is TGTGCCATCAGAGCCGGCCTAGCGGTGCAAGAGACCCAGTACTTC. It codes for CAIRAGLAVQETQYF.

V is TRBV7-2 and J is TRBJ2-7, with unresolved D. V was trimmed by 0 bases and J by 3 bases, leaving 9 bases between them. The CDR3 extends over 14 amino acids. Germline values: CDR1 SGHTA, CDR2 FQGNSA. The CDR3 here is CASSLARLSYEQYF. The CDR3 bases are TGTGCCAGCAGCTTAGCCCGTTTGAGCTACGAGCAGTACTTC.

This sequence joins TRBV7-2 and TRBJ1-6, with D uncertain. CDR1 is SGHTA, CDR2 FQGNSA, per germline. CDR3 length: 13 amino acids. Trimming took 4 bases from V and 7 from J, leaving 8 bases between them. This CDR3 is CASSSKVNSPLHF. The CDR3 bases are TGTGCCAGCAGCTCAAAGGTCAATTCACCCCTCCACTTT.

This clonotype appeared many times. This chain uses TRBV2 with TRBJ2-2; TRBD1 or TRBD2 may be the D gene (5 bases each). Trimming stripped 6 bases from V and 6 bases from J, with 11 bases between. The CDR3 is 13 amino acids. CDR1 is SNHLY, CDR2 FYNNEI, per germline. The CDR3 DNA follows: TGTGCCAGCAGGAGAGGGACGGCCGGGGAGCTGTTTTTT. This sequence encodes CASRRGTAGELFF.

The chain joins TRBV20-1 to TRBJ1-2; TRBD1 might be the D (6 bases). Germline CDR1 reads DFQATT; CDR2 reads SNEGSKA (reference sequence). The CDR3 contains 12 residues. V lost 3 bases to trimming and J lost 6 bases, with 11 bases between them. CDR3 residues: CSASRQGHGYTF. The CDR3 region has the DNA TGCAGTGCTAGTCGCCAGGGGCATGGCTACACCTTC.

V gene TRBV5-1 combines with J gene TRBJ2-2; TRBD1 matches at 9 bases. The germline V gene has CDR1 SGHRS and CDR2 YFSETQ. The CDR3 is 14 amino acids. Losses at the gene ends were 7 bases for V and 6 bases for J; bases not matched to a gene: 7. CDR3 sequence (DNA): TGCGCCAGCGCCGGGACAGGGCTGGCCGGGGAGCTGTTTTTT. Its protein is CASAGTGLAGELFF. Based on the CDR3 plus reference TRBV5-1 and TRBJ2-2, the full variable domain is KAGVTQTPRYLIKTRGQQVTLSCSPISGHRSVSWYQQTPGQGLQFLFEYFSETQRNKGNFPGRFSGRQFSNSRSEMNVSTLELGDSALYLCASAGTGLAGELFFGEGSRLTVL.

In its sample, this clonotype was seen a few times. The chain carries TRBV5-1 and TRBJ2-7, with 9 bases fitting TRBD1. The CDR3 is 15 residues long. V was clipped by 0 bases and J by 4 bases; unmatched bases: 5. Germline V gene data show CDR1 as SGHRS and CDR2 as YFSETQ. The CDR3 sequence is CASSLEGQGGYEQYF. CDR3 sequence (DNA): TGCGCCAGCAGCTTGGAGGGACAGGGAGGGTACGAGCAGTACTTC. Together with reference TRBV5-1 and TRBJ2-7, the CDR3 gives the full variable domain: KAGVTQTPRYLIKTRGQQVTLSCSPISGHRSVSWYQQTPGQGLQFLFEYFSETQRNKGNFPGRFSGRQFSNSRSEMNVSTLELGDSALYLCASSLEGQGGYEQYFGPGTRLTVT.

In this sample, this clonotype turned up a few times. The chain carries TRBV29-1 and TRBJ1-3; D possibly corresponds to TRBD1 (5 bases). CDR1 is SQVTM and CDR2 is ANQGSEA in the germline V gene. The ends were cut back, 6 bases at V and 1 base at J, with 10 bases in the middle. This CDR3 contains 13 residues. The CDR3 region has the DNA TGCAGCGTACGTGAGGGGTCTGGAAACACCATATATTTT. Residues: CSVREGSGNTIYF.

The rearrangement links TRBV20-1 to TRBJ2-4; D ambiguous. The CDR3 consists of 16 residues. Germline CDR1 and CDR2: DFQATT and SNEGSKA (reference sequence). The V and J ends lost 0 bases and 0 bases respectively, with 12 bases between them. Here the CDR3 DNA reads TGCAGTGCTAGAGATAAACAGAACTTAGCCAAAAACATTCAGTACTTC. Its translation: CSARDKQNLAKNIQYF.

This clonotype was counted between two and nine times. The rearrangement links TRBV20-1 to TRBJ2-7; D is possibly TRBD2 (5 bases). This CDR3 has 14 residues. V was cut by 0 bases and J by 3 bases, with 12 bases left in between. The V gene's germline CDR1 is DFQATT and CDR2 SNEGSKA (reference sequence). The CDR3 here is CSARERAEIYEQYF. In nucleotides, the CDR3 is TGCAGTGCTAGAGAGAGGGCAGAGATCTACGAGCAGTACTTC.

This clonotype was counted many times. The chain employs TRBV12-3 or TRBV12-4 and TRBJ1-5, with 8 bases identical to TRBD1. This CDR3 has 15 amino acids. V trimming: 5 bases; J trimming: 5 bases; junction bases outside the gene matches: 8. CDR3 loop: CASSPRQGSHQPQHF. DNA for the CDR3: TGTGCCAGCAGTCCCAGACAGGGGAGTCATCAGCCCCAGCATTTT.

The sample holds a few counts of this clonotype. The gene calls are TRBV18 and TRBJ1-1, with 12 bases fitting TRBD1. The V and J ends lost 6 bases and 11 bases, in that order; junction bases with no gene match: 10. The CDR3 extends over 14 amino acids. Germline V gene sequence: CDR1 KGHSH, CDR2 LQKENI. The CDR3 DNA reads TGTGCCAGCTCTCCATGGGACAGGGGGCTTCTCGCTTTCTTT. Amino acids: CASSPWDRGLLAFF.

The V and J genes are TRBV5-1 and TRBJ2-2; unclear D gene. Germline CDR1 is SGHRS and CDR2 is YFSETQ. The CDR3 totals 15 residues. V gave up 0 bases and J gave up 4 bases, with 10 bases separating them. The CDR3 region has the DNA TGCGCCAGCAGCTTGGGGCCCGCGAGCACCGGGGAGCTGTTTTTT. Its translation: CASSLGPASTGELFF.

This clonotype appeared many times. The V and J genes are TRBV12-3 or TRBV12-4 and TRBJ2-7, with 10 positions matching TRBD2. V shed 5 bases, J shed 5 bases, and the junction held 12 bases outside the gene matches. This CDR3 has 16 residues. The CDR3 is CASSLTGLAEGDEQYF. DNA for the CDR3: TGTGCCAGCAGTCTCACCGGACTAGCGGAGGGGGACGAGCAGTACTTC.